One sample yielded the 5 T cell receptor beta chains listed below, sequenced in a study of T cell changes during pregnancy in multiple sclerosis. Measured with immunoSEQ multiplex PCR; TCRdb has only the in-frame clones, and not every one. Of 50,000 to 55,000 clones in the sample, roughly 90% were seen once. The sequencing here drew on CD4+ T cells from peripheral blood mononuclear cells, taken after pregnancy. These receptors came from a female donor with multiple sclerosis, enrolled in a pregnancy study.

The CDR3 here is CASGETGSYEQYF. The CDR3 nucleotides are TGTGCCAGCGGGGAGACAGGCTCCTACGAGCAGTACTTC. This chain connects TRBV11-2 to TRBJ2-7, with D perhaps TRBD1 (6 bases). Germline V lookup: CDR1 SGHAT, CDR2 FQNNGV. The V end lost 8 bases, the J end lost 0 bases, and 11 bases lay between the germline ends. The CDR3 has 13 residues.

The gene calls are TRBV18 and TRBJ2-7; tentative D call: TRBD2 (6 bases). Germline CDR1 KGHSH, CDR2 LQKENI. This CDR3 is built from 15 residues. Trimming took 1 base from V and 2 from J, leaving 12 bases between them. The CDR3 reads CASSPLAEGTYEQYF. CDR3 DNA: TGTGCCAGCTCACCACTAGCGGAAGGCACCTACGAGCAGTACTTC.

V gene TRBV5-1 combines with J gene TRBJ1-3; 7 nucleotides line up with TRBD1. Germline lookup yields CDR1 SGHRS and CDR2 YFSETQ. J lost 0 bases, V lost 5 bases, and 8 bases had no gene match. The CDR3 totals 16 residues. The CDR3 is CASSRQGFSSGNTIYF. For the CDR3, the DNA is TGCGCCAGCAGTCGACAGGGATTTTCCTCTGGAAACACCATATATTTT.

The chain uses TRBV10-3 and TRBJ2-1, with TRBD2 identical over 13 bases. The CDR3 consists of 15 residues. The germline V gene has CDR1 ENHRY and CDR2 SYGVKD. J gave up 6 bases and V 6 bases, and 5 bases lay outside the gene matches. As DNA, the CDR3 is TGTGCCATCAGCGGGACTAGCGGGATAGGCAATGAGCAGTTCTTC. Its translation is CAISGTSGIGNEQFF.

This rearrangement joins TRBV20-1 to TRBJ1-1; D is unclear. The CDR3 totals 10 residues. V was trimmed by 2 bases and J by 9 bases, leaving 7 bases between them. The germline V gene has CDR1 DFQATT and CDR2 SNEGSKA (reference sequence). CDR3 region: CSARRSKAFF. CDR3 sequence (DNA): TGCAGTGCTAGAAGGAGTAAAGCTTTCTTT.